This TCR beta chain was sequenced for a study of T cells of healthy individuals. The sample holds many counts of this clonotype. Germline V gene data show CDR1 as ENHRY and CDR2 as SYGVKD. The V end was cut by 2 bases, the J end by 9 bases, with 5 bases between. The CDR3 spans 11 residues. TCRdb processed the 5' RACE reads anew with MiXCR; each CDR3 protein has one entry. The sample holds 60,000 to 75,000 distinct CDR3 sequences, about 16% seen once. The chain combines TRBV10-3 with TRBJ2-1; the D is unclear. This receptor was taken from a human donor in good health. The chain's CDR3 is CAISERSEQFF. The CDR3 region has the DNA TGTGCCATCAGTGAGAGGAGTGAGCAGTTCTTC.